This is a list of T cell receptor beta chains from one sample in a study of cytomegalovirus exposure and HLA in healthy donors. Some clones are missing from TCRdb's copy, which holds only in-frame ones; the method was immunoSEQ multiplex PCR. The data hold approximately 100,000 clones, with 65% to 80% observed a single time. Input material: PBMCs. These receptors were taken from a woman between 40 and 55 years old in good health and CMV-seronegative. The CDR3 runs from the conserved cysteine through the conserved F or W. Fields, in order: V gene, clone size, J gene, D gene, CDR3 protein, CDR3 DNA. D genes are given only for firm matches. Clone size appears in some rows only: once, few, many, or a class for an expanded clone.

v_gene: TRBV10-1
abundance: -
j_gene: TRBJ1-1
d_gene: -
CDR3aa: CASSLGNTEAFF
CDR3nt: TGCGCCAGCAGTCTCGGGAACACTGAAGCTTTCTTT

v_gene: TRBV4-2
abundance: -
j_gene: TRBJ2-3
d_gene: -
CDR3aa: CASSQAGTPPDTQYF
CDR3nt: TGTGCCAGCAGCCAAGCCGGGACTCCTCCTGATACGCAGTATTTT

v_gene: TRBV30
abundance: -
j_gene: TRBJ1-1
d_gene: -
CDR3aa: CAWISSMNTEAFF
CDR3nt: TGTGCCTGGATCTCCAGTATGAACACTGAAGCTTTCTTT

v_gene: TRBV18
abundance: -
j_gene: TRBJ1-4
d_gene: TRBD1
CDR3aa: CASSGTGDEKLFF
CDR3nt: TGTGCCAGCTCCGGGACAGGGGATGAAAAACTGTTTTTT

v_gene: TRBV9
abundance: -
j_gene: TRBJ2-1
d_gene: TRBD2
CDR3aa: CASSVGSGRAGGQFF
CDR3nt: TGTGCCAGCAGCGTAGGGAGCGGGAGGGCCGGTGGGCAGTTCTTC

v_gene: TRBV7-2
abundance: -
j_gene: TRBJ2-4
d_gene: TRBD1
CDR3aa: CASSFSAGGDRLGF
CDR3nt: TGTGCCAGCAGCTTCTCGGCAGGGGGCGACCGTTTAGGCTTC

v_gene: TRBV7-2
abundance: -
j_gene: TRBJ2-3
d_gene: -
CDR3aa: CASSLTPSTDTQYF
CDR3nt: TGTGCCAGCAGCTTAACTCCTAGCACAGATACGCAGTATTTT

v_gene: TRBV5-1
abundance: few
j_gene: TRBJ2-2
d_gene: TRBD1
CDR3aa: CASSMGLTGETGELFF
CDR3nt: TGCGCCAGCAGCATGGGCCTAACAGGGGAGACCGGGGAGCTGTTTTTT

v_gene: TRBV5-6
abundance: -
j_gene: TRBJ2-3
d_gene: TRBD2
CDR3aa: CASSSDRATSGSRTDTQYF
CDR3nt: TGTGCCAGCAGCTCTGATCGTGCGACTAGCGGGAGTAGGACAGATACGCAGTATTTT

v_gene: TRBV15
abundance: -
j_gene: TRBJ1-4
d_gene: TRBD1
CDR3aa: CATQHQNYRGEEKLFF
CDR3nt: TGTGCCACCCAACACCAAAACTACAGGGGAGAAGAAAAACTGTTTTTT

v_gene: TRBV7-6
abundance: -
j_gene: TRBJ2-5
d_gene: TRBD1
CDR3aa: CASSGRTGLYQETQYF
CDR3nt: TGTGCCAGCAGCGGACGGACAGGCTTGTACCAAGAGACCCAGTACTTC

v_gene: TRBV11-2
abundance: -
j_gene: TRBJ1-1
d_gene: -
CDR3aa: CASSSGEGTEAFF
CDR3nt: TGTGCCAGCAGCTCCGGGGAGGGAACTGAAGCTTTCTTT

v_gene: TRBV6-6
abundance: -
j_gene: TRBJ1-5
d_gene: -
CDR3aa: CASTPHDLSNQPQHF
CDR3nt: TGTGCCAGCACCCCCCACGACTTAAGCAATCAGCCCCAGCATTTT

v_gene: TRBV7-8
abundance: -
j_gene: TRBJ2-1
d_gene: TRBD2
CDR3aa: CASSARTSGIGEQFF
CDR3nt: TGTGCCAGCAGCGCGCGGACTAGCGGGATCGGTGAGCAGTTCTTC

v_gene: TRBV27
abundance: -
j_gene: TRBJ2-7
d_gene: -
CDR3aa: CASSAGQWVYEQYF
CDR3nt: TGTGCCAGCAGTGCGGGACAGTGGGTTTACGAGCAGTACTTC

v_gene: TRBV6-1
abundance: -
j_gene: TRBJ1-1
d_gene: TRBD1
CDR3aa: CASSPTGGTEAFF
CDR3nt: TGTGCCAGCAGCCCTACAGGGGGCACTGAAGCTTTCTTT